One and the same sample provided the 21 T cell receptor beta chains below, sequenced in a study of control samples from healthy donors and cancer patients. Measured with immunoSEQ multiplex PCR; TCRdb has only the in-frame clones, and not every one. The data contain some 80,000 clones, 89% of them singletons. The sequenced sample was blood. The receptors come from a man in his forties or fifties in good health.

J is TRBJ1-6 and V is TRBV25-1; 7 nucleotides align to TRBD1. The germline V gene has CDR1 MGHDK and CDR2 SYGVNS. The V segment lost 3 bases and the J segment 7 bases; nucleotides outside the gene matches: 6. CDR3 length: 15 residues. The CDR3 DNA reads as TGTGCCAGCAGTGATCCCGGACAGGTGAATTCACCCCTCCACTTT. Amino acid sequence: CASSDPGQVNSPLHF. Full variable domain (outside the CDR3, taken from reference TRBV25-1 and TRBJ1-6): EADIYQTPRYLVIGTGKKITLECSQTMGHDKMYWYQQDPGMELHLIHYSYGVNSTEKGDLSSESTVSRIRTEHFPLTLESARPSHTSQYLCASSDPGQVNSPLHFGNGTRLTVT.

V usage is TRBV7-8 and J usage is TRBJ1-4; weak D call: TRBD1 (5 bases). The germline V and J ends were trimmed by 5 bases and 3 bases, with 13 bases remaining between them. The length of the CDR3 is 15 residues. Germline-derived CDR1 and CDR2 are SGHVS and FQNEAQ. Written as DNA, the CDR3 is TGTGCCAGCAGCCCCGGGACGGATCCTAATGAAAAACTGTTTTTT. Amino acids: CASSPGTDPNEKLFF.

This clone has a handful of counts. V usage is TRBV5-6 and J usage is TRBJ2-5, with TRBD2 as a possible D gene (5 bases). This CDR3 is built from 13 residues. The germline gives CDR1 SGHDT, CDR2 YYEEEE. V was cut by 2 bases and J by 5 bases, with 10 bases left in between. The CDR3 sequence: CASSLAVRETQYF. CDR3 DNA: TGTGCCAGCAGCTTAGCGGTTAGGGAGACCCAGTACTTC.

The chain is built from TRBV7-9 and TRBJ1-2; D not resolved. Trimming stripped 4 bases from V and 7 bases from J, with 13 bases between. CDR3 length: 13 residues. Germline V gene sequence: CDR1 SEHNR, CDR2 FQNEAQ (reference sequence). The CDR3 bases are TGTGCCAGCAGCTCCACAGTCGTCGCTGGCTACACCTTC. Amino acids: CASSSTVVAGYTF. Complete variable domain (other parts from reference TRBV7-9 and TRBJ1-2): DTGVSQNPRHKITKRGQNVTFRCDPISEHNRLYWYRQTLGQGPEFLTYFQNEAQLEKSRLLSDRFSAERPKGSFSTLEIQRTEQGDSAMYLCASSSTVVAGYTFGSGTRLTVV.

The chain recombines TRBV5-1 with TRBJ1-3; D is undetermined. Germline CDR1 reads SGHRS; CDR2 reads YFSETQ. V lost 4 bases and J lost 0, with 5 bases in between. This CDR3 is 13 amino acids long. The CDR3 loop reads CASSGSSGNTIYF. CDR3 nucleotide sequence: TGCGCCAGCAGCGGAAGCTCTGGAAACACCATATATTTT.

This chain uses TRBV5-1 with TRBJ2-1; 11 bases fit TRBD1. Germline CDR1 reads SGHRS; CDR2 reads YFSETQ. V lost 2 bases and J lost 9; bases outside the gene matches: 7. The CDR3 extends over 15 amino acids. The DNA for the CDR3 is TGCGCCAGCAGCTTCTTTGGGGACAGGGGGAGTGAGCAGTTCTTC. It encodes CASSFFGDRGSEQFF.

The genes are TRBV18 and TRBJ2-5, with a tentative D call TRBD1 (6 bases). This CDR3 contains 17 residues. V was trimmed by 3 bases and J by 5 bases, leaving 22 bases between them. CDR1 and CDR2 (germline): KGHSH, LQKENI. CDR3 amino acids: CASSPPQGTPRGETQYF. CDR3 nucleotide sequence: TGTGCCAGCTCACCCCCCCAGGGGACCCCGCGTGGGGAGACCCAGTACTTC.

This chain links TRBV5-6 with TRBJ1-3; D remains ambiguous. The CDR3 covers 14 residues. Trimming left V 4 bases short and J 0 bases short, with 8 bases between. CDR1 is SGHDT, CDR2 YYEEEE, per germline. Here the CDR3 reads CASSRRFSGNTIYF. The CDR3 nucleotides are TGTGCCAGCAGCCGACGTTTCTCTGGAAACACCATATATTTT.

This sequence joins TRBV10-3 and TRBJ1-2; TRBD1 might be the D (6 bases). Trimming shortened V by 8 bases and J by 2 bases, and 15 bases separated the two germline ends. This CDR3 has 14 residues. Per germline, CDR1 ENHRY and CDR2 SYGVKD. DNA of the CDR3: TGTGCCATCCGAATTGATACAGGGAACTATGGCTACACCTTC. Protein sequence: CAIRIDTGNYGYTF.

The rearrangement joins TRBV30 to TRBJ1-1, with 7 bases that match TRBD1. V was clipped by 4 bases and J by 2 bases; unmatched bases: 13. Germline CDR1 GTSNPN, CDR2 SVGIG (reference sequence). CDR3 length: 16 residues. CDR3 protein: CAWKPPTGSRNTEAFF. In DNA form, the CDR3 reads TGTGCCTGGAAACCCCCGACAGGGAGTAGAAACACTGAAGCTTTCTTT.

V is TRBV2 and J is TRBJ1-6, with D possibly TRBD1 on 5 matching bases. Between the trimmed V and J ends, which lost 4 bases and 14 bases, there was a span of 15 bases. Germline V gene sequence: CDR1 SNHLY, CDR2 FYNNEI. The length of the CDR3 is 13 residues. The chain's CDR3 is CASSVGPEDTLHF. CDR3 nucleotides: TGTGCCAGCAGTGTAGGGCCCGAGGACACCCTCCACTTT. The full variable domain, completed using reference TRBV2 and TRBJ1-6, is EPEVTQTPSHQVTQMGQEVILRCVPISNHLYFYWYRQILGQKVEFLVSFYNNEISEKSEIFDDQFSVERPDGSNFTLKIRSTKLEDSAMYFCASSVGPEDTLHFGNGTRLTVT.

The chain is built from TRBV6-5 and TRBJ1-4; no clear D gene. V was trimmed by 6 bases and J by 5 bases, leaving 13 bases between them. The germline V gene has CDR1 MNHEY and CDR2 SVGAGI. The CDR3 loop spans 14 amino acids. The CDR3 protein is CASSSSISNEKLFF. The CDR3, as DNA: TGTGCCAGCAGCTCCAGCATATCCAATGAAAAACTGTTTTTT.

The rearrangement links TRBV6-1 to TRBJ1-4; tentative D call: TRBD1 (5 bases). V gave up 0 bases and J gave up 0 bases, with 8 bases separating them. This CDR3 spans 16 amino acids. The germline V gene encodes CDR1 MNHNS and CDR2 SASEGT. CDR3 DNA sequence: TGTGCCAGCAGTGAAGCCTGGGGGGCAACTAATGAAAAACTGTTTTTT. Translation gives CASSEAWGATNEKLFF.

The sample holds one count of this clone. V is TRBV10-3 and J is TRBJ2-1; D is possibly TRBD1 (5 bases). The CDR3 length is 15 residues. Germline CDR1 is ENHRY and CDR2 is SYGVKD. The germline V and J ends were trimmed by 2 bases and 6 bases, with 14 bases remaining between them. The CDR3 protein is CAISEPKGPGNEQFF. The CDR3 DNA sequence: TGTGCCATCAGTGAGCCGAAGGGGCCCGGCAATGAGCAGTTCTTC.

V usage is TRBV4-1 and J usage is TRBJ1-5, with D possibly TRBD1 on 5 matching bases. Trimming stripped 0 bases from V and 3 bases from J, with 15 bases between. Germline V CDR1 and CDR2: MGHRA, YSYEKL. The CDR3 totals 17 residues. The CDR3 DNA sequence: TGCGCCAGCAGCCAAGATGACGGGGAGACAGCCAATCAGCCCCAGCATTTT. Amino acid sequence: CASSQDDGETANQPQHF.

V usage is TRBV9 and J usage is TRBJ2-3, with D perhaps TRBD2 (7 bases). The germline gives CDR1 SGDLS, CDR2 YYNGEE. The V end lost 4 bases, the J end lost 1 base, and 16 bases lay between the germline ends. CDR3 length: 16 residues. CDR3: CASSSGGLAGTDTQYF. The CDR3 DNA is TGTGCCAGCAGCTCCGGGGGGCTAGCGGGCACAGATACGCAGTATTTT.

This chain links TRBV5-1 with TRBJ2-1; D tentatively fits TRBD1 or TRBD2 (5 bases each). Trimming left V 1 base short and J 4 bases short, with 12 bases between. This CDR3 is built from 15 residues. Germline V gene sequence: CDR1 SGHRS, CDR2 YFSETQ. The CDR3 loop is CASSLNRGEYNEQFF. The CDR3 DNA reads TGCGCCAGCAGCTTGAATCGAGGGGAGTACAATGAGCAGTTCTTC.

The chain employs TRBV30 and TRBJ1-2, with 9 bases that match TRBD1. The germline V gene has CDR1 GTSNPN and CDR2 SVGIG (reference sequence). The CDR3 totals 15 residues. The trim removed 0 bases at V and 4 bases at J, leaving 6 bases unmatched. CDR3 residues: CAWSVRGTGFYGYTF. Here the CDR3 DNA reads TGTGCCTGGAGTGTACGGGGGACAGGGTTCTATGGCTACACCTTC.

The chain combines TRBV11-3 with TRBJ2-7; D is unresolved. The CDR3 is made up of 11 amino acids. Germline values: CDR1 SGHNT, CDR2 YENEEA. The ends were cut back, 3 bases at V and 0 bases at J, with 0 bases in the middle. CDR3 sequence reads: CASSFSYEQYF. CDR3 DNA sequence: TGTGCCAGCAGCTTCTCCTACGAGCAGTACTTC. The entire variable domain, with the rest obtained from reference TRBV11-3 and TRBJ2-7, is as follows: EAGVVQSPRYKIIEKKQPVAFWCNPISGHNTLYWYLQNLGQGPELLIRYENEEAVDDSQLPKDRFSAERLKGVDSTLKIQPAELGDSAVYLCASSFSYEQYFGPGTRLTVT.

The V gene is TRBV5-1, the J gene TRBJ2-7; TRBD2 is a possible D gene (5 bases). V lost 0 bases, J lost 9 bases, and 10 bases lay in between. The CDR3 has 12 amino acids. Germline V CDR1 and CDR2: SGHRS, YFSETQ. The CDR3 sequence is CASSLVGRGQYF. As DNA, the CDR3 is TGCGCCAGCAGCTTGGTCGGCCGGGGGCAGTACTTC.

The chain links TRBV6-5 to TRBJ1-1, with 8 nucleotides matching TRBD1. Unmatched junction bases numbered 6, after V lost 4 bases and J lost 5 bases. This CDR3 has 14 residues. Per the germline V gene, CDR1 is MNHEY and CDR2 is SVGAGI. CDR3 coding DNA: TGTGCCAGCAGTTTCCGGACAGGGAGGACTGAAGCTTTCTTT. Amino acid sequence: CASSFRTGRTEAFF.